The 14 T cell receptor beta chains in this list originate from one sample, sequenced in a study of T cells in Graves' hyperthyroidism and ophthalmopathy. TCR beta CDR3 region amplification was performed from RNA transcripts. Using the HTBI primer set, a first-round RT-PCR was run on the TCR CDR3. Each CDR3 protein gets one entry after TCRdb re-called the multiplex PCR reads with MiXCR. The data show approximately 510,000 distinct CDR3 sequences, approximately 49% seen once. Sequencing used peripheral blood or thyroid tissue (not recorded which). These receptors were taken from an adult woman with Graves' disease, either hyperthyroidism or ophthalmopathy (not recorded which).

The chain is built from TRBV5-1 and TRBJ1-1, with 11 bases matching TRBD1. V shed 5 bases and J 11 bases; nucleotides not matched to a gene: 8. The CDR3 spans 13 residues. Germline assignment: CDR1 SGHRS and CDR2 YFSETQ. The CDR3 DNA reads TGCGCCAGCAGTACAACCCGGGACAGGGGGGCTTTCTTT. Its protein product is CASSTTRDRGAFF.

There are a few counts of this clonotype. The CDR3 does not end in the conserved phenylalanine or tryptophan, so this is likely a read error. V usage is TRBV15 and J usage is TRBJ2-5; D is unresolved. Trimming cost V 1 base and J 5 bases, with 5 bases left between them. In germline, CDR1 is LNHNV, CDR2 YYDKDF (reference sequence). CDR3 length: 12 residues. CDR3 protein: CATSRAGETQYL. The CDR3 DNA sequence: TGTGCCACCAGCAGAGCAGGCGAGACCCAGTACCTC.

V gene TRBV19 combines with J gene TRBJ1-5; D ambiguous. Per germline, CDR1 LNHDA and CDR2 SQIVND (reference sequence). The V end lost 10 bases, the J end lost 6 bases, and 13 bases lay between the germline ends. The CDR3 consists of 12 residues. The DNA for the CDR3 is TGTGCCACAAGAAGAGGGAGTCAGCCCCAGCATTTT. Amino acids: CATRRGSQPQHF. Filled out from reference TRBV19 and TRBJ1-5, the complete variable domain reads DGGITQSPKYLFRKEGQNVTLSCEQNLNHDAMYWYRQDPGQGLRLIYYSQIVNDFQKGDIAEGYSVSREKKESFPLTVTSAQKNPTAFYLCATRRGSQPQHFGDGTRLSIL.

J is TRBJ2-7 and V is TRBV29-1; TRBD1 agrees at 9 bases. This CDR3 has 14 amino acids. Unmatched junction bases numbered 4, after V lost 0 bases and J lost 4 bases. The V gene's germline CDR1 is SQVTM and CDR2 ANQGSEA. CDR3 DNA sequence: TGCAGCGTTGAAGATCAGGGACAGGGTTACGAGCAGTACTTC. Translated, it gives CSVEDQGQGYEQYF.

This clonotype came up many times. V is TRBV20-1 and J is TRBJ1-5; D is undetermined. The CDR3 has 12 amino acids. Germline-derived CDR1 and CDR2 are DFQATT and SNEGSKA (reference sequence). V lost 3 bases and J lost 15, with 18 bases in between. CDR3 protein: CSASANGRVRHF. CDR3 DNA: TGCAGTGCTAGCGCTAATGGGAGGGTGAGGCATTTT.

Worth noting for this clonotype: A much larger clone is a single base away; this may be a read error. The gene calls are TRBV4-1 and TRBJ2-2; D is perhaps TRBD2 (5 bases). The CDR3 length is 16 residues. Germline V gene sequence: CDR1 MGHRA, CDR2 YSYEKL. As DNA, the CDR3 is TGTGCCAACAGCCAAGAGGGTGGGAGTCCGGCCGGGGAGCTGTTTTTT. This encodes CANSQEGGSPAGELFF.

This clonotype was seen many times. This chain links TRBV9 with TRBJ2-7; 7 bases align to TRBD2. The trim removed 1 base at V and 2 bases at J, leaving 3 bases unmatched. The CDR3 extends over 14 amino acids. CDR1 is SGDLS, CDR2 YYNGEE, per germline. The CDR3 region is CASSVRSGTYEQYF. DNA of the CDR3: TGTGCCAGCAGCGTAAGGAGCGGGACCTACGAGCAGTACTTC. Full variable domain (rest looked up from reference TRBV9 and TRBJ2-7): DSGVTQTPKHLITATGQRVTLRCSPRSGDLSVYWYQQSLDQGLQFLIQYYNGEERAKGNILERFSAQQFPDLHSELNLSSLELGDSALYFCASSVRSGTYEQYFGPGTRLTVT.

J is TRBJ2-3 and V is TRBV6-6, with 12 positions matching TRBD2. This CDR3 has 16 amino acids. CDR1 is MNHNY and CDR2 is SVGAGI in the germline V gene (reference sequence). J gave up 2 bases and V 4 bases, and 4 bases lay outside the gene matches. CDR3 region: CASSSGTSGLTDTQYF. The CDR3 DNA follows: TGTGCCAGCAGTTCCGGGACTAGCGGGCTCACAGATACGCAGTATTTT.

This clonotype was seen repeatedly, ten times or more. The V and J genes are TRBV2 and TRBJ1-5; 9 positions agree with TRBD1. The CDR3 length is 16 residues. CDR1 and CDR2 (germline): SNHLY, FYNNEI. V dropped 6 bases and J dropped 4; count of bases not matched to a gene: 10. CDR3 nucleotides: TGTGCCAGCAGGCACGAAGACGGGACAGGGAATCAGCCCCAGCATTTT. This sequence encodes CASRHEDGTGNQPQHF.

The V call is TRBV7-8, the J call TRBJ1-1, with D perhaps matching TRBD1 (6 bases). The CDR3 totals 15 residues. The V gene's germline CDR1 is SGHVS and CDR2 FQNEAQ. V gave up 5 bases and J gave up 2 bases, with 15 bases separating them. Here the CDR3 DNA reads TGTGCCAGCAGCATTGTCTTGGACAGCAACACTGAAGCTTTCTTT. This sequence encodes CASSIVLDSNTEAFF.

In this sample, this clonotype turned up a few times. V usage is TRBV7-2 and J usage is TRBJ2-7; D is possibly TRBD2 (6 bases). Germline values: CDR1 SGHTA, CDR2 FQGNSA. The CDR3 totals 14 residues. Trimming took 5 bases from V and 2 from J, leaving 13 bases between them. The CDR3 nucleotides are TGTGCCAGCAGCCACCCCGGCGGGACCTACGAGCAGTACTTC. It specifies CASSHPGGTYEQYF.

This clonotype was observed a few times. CDR3: CSARESVIRSPLHF. DNA for the CDR3: TGCAGTGCTAGAGAGTCGGTAATACGTTCACCCCTCCACTTT. The V call is TRBV20-1, the J call TRBJ1-6; D is undetermined. Per the germline V gene, CDR1 is DFQATT and CDR2 is SNEGSKA (reference sequence). The CDR3 spans 14 residues. Trimming left V 0 bases short and J 9 bases short, with 12 bases between.

This clonotype has a count of ten or more. The chain joins TRBV7-8 to TRBJ2-5; tentative D call: TRBD2 (6 bases). Germline CDR1 is SGHVS and CDR2 is FQNEAQ. CDR3 size: 12 residues. Trimming took off 5 bases at V and 3 bases at J, with 7 bases between the two ends. CDR3 in amino acids: CASSKREETQYF. The CDR3 DNA sequence: TGTGCCAGCAGCAAGCGGGAAGAGACCCAGTACTTC.

Many counts were recorded for this clonotype. The rearrangement joins TRBV29-1 to TRBJ1-1; D is uncertain. This CDR3 region has 15 residues. Trimming removed 3 bases from V and 5 bases from J, with 19 bases in between. CDR1 is SQVTM and CDR2 is ANQGSEA in the germline V gene. CDR3 protein: CSVEGLKRSRTEAFF. As DNA, the CDR3 is TGCAGCGTTGAGGGGTTGAAACGAAGTAGGACTGAAGCTTTCTTT.